A single sample is the source of the 21 T cell receptor beta chains below, sequenced in a study of OX40 agonist ivuxolimab in advanced cancers. Library method: the immunoSEQ multiplex PCR assay. TCRdb holds this immuneACCESS table with in-frame rearrangements only. Some clones are missing; in checked studies, unresolved V genes explain under half, and the rest has no known cause. The sample profile shows approximately 65,000 clones; roughly nine tenths of them were found once. The ten largest make up 4% of the sample. The source was CD4+ or CD8+ T cells sorted from blood, collected in a trial of the OX40 agonist ivuxolimab. The source is an adult with an advanced solid tumor such as melanoma, head and neck, liver or kidney cancer.

The gene calls are TRBV4-1 and TRBJ1-3; D call uncertain. Trimming removed 4 bases at V and 2 bases at J, with 12 bases between. The CDR3 consists of 15 residues. Germline lookup yields CDR1 MGHRA and CDR2 YSYEKL. The CDR3 sequence is CASSRPATAGNTIYF. The CDR3 region has the DNA TGCGCCAGCAGCCGGCCCGCCACCGCTGGAAACACCATATATTTT.

The chain carries TRBV19 and TRBJ2-7; no reliable D call. This CDR3 region has 13 residues. The ends were cut back, 8 bases at V and 0 bases at J, with 11 bases in the middle. Germline-derived CDR1 and CDR2 are LNHDA and SQIVND (reference sequence). The CDR3 DNA reads as TGTGCCAGTCAGGCGGAACGCTCCTACGAGCAGTACTTC. It is translated as CASQAERSYEQYF.

The chain links TRBV5-1 to TRBJ2-3; TRBD1 might be the D (6 bases). CDR1 and CDR2 (germline): SGHRS, YFSETQ. The CDR3 is 14 amino acids. Deletions cut 1 base from V and 1 base from J, with 7 bases between. The CDR3 protein is CASSLTGRTDTQYF. DNA of the CDR3: TGCGCCAGCAGCTTGACAGGGCGCACAGATACGCAGTATTTT.

The CDR3: CASRRVRQPQHF. In DNA form, the CDR3 reads TGTGCCAGCAGAAGGGTCCGGCAGCCCCAGCATTTT. The chain links TRBV28 to TRBJ1-5; no clear D gene. The germline gives CDR1 MDHEN, CDR2 SYDVKM. V gave up 6 bases and J gave up 7 bases, with 10 bases separating them. The CDR3 contains 12 residues. The complete variable domain, with remaining parts taken from reference TRBV28 and TRBJ1-5, reads DVKVTQSSRYLVKRTGEKVFLECVQDMDHENMFWYRQDPGLGLRLIYFSYDVKMKEKGDIPEGYSVSREKKERFSLILESASTNQTSMYLCASRRVRQPQHFGDGTRLSIL.

CDR3 in amino acids: CASSLKRVGSIYNEQFF. The CDR3, as DNA: TGTGCCAGCAGCTTAAAGCGGGTGGGATCGATTTACAATGAGCAGTTCTTC. The chain combines TRBV7-2 with TRBJ2-1; a possible D gene is TRBD2 (6 bases). CDR1 SGHTA and CDR2 FQGNSA come from the germline V gene. The CDR3 has 17 amino acids. Trimming shortened V by 2 bases and J by 4 bases, and 18 bases separated the two germline ends.

A few counts support this clone. The chain uses TRBV29-1 and TRBJ2-5; D perhaps matches TRBD2 (6 bases). Germline assignment: CDR1 SQVTM and CDR2 ANQGSEA. The V end was cut by 8 bases, the J end by 2 bases, with 15 bases between. The CDR3 runs to 13 residues. CDR3 sequence reads: CSLHSGDQETQYF. CDR3 nucleotide sequence: TGCAGCCTTCACTCGGGGGATCAAGAGACCCAGTACTTC. Using reference TRBV29-1 and TRBJ2-5 for the parts outside the CDR3, the full variable domain is SAVISQKPSRDICQRGTSLTIQCQVDSQVTMMFWYRQQPGQSLTLIATANQGSEATYESGFVIDKFPISRPNLTFSTLTVSNMSPEDSSIYLCSLHSGDQETQYFGPGTRLLVL.

J is TRBJ2-5 and V is TRBV7-8; 9 bases are shared with TRBD2. The CDR3 has 16 amino acids. The germline gives CDR1 SGHVS, CDR2 FQNEAQ. With 2 bases clipped from V and 5 bases from J, the junction kept 9 bases outside the gene matches. CDR3 nucleotide sequence: TGTGCCAGCAGCTTAATGGCGGGAGGGGTGCGGGAGACCCAGTACTTC. This sequence encodes CASSLMAGGVRETQYF.

The table lists this clone with a count of one. This sequence joins TRBV5-1 and TRBJ2-3; 10 bases agree with TRBD2. V gave up 3 bases and J gave up 5 bases; unmatched junction bases: 6. The CDR3 covers 15 residues. Germline CDR1 and CDR2: SGHRS and YFSETQ. The CDR3 DNA follows: TGCGCCAGCAGCTCCAGCGGGAGGGCCGAAGATACGCAGTATTTT. Translated, it gives CASSSSGRAEDTQYF.

The V gene is TRBV6-1, the J gene TRBJ1-4, with 8 positions matching TRBD1. Trimming cost V 10 bases and J 7 bases; bases outside gene matches: 8. The germline V gene has CDR1 MNHNS and CDR2 SASEGT. There are 13 residues in the CDR3. CDR3 region: CATQGAHSEKLFF. CDR3 DNA: TGTGCCACGCAGGGGGCTCATAGTGAAAAACTGTTTTTT.

This chain links TRBV7-6 with TRBJ2-7; no reliable D call. Germline CDR1 is SGHVS and CDR2 is FNYEAQ. The ends were cut back, 1 base at V and 2 bases at J, with 9 bases in the middle. The CDR3 sequence is 14 residues long. CDR3 in amino acids: CASSLDGVAYEQYF. The CDR3 nucleotides are TGTGCCAGCAGCTTAGATGGCGTCGCCTACGAGCAGTACTTC.

The chain combines TRBV7-3 with TRBJ1-1; weak D call: TRBD1 (6 bases). The CDR3 is 15 amino acids. The V end lost 5 bases, the J end lost 2 bases, and 15 bases lay between the germline ends. The V gene's germline CDR1 is SGHTA and CDR2 FQGTGA. CDR3 DNA: TGTGCCAGCAGCCCCCGGGACACAATAAACACTGAAGCTTTCTTT. Protein product: CASSPRDTINTEAFF.

V and J are TRBV6-6 and TRBJ2-7; 7 nucleotides line up with TRBD1. V dropped 3 bases and J dropped 0; count of bases not matched to a gene: 8. The germline V gene encodes CDR1 MNHNY and CDR2 SVGAGI (reference sequence). This CDR3 is built from 16 residues. This CDR3 reads CASSYSRQGSSYEQYF. CDR3 DNA sequence: TGTGCCAGCAGTTATAGCCGACAGGGAAGCTCCTACGAGCAGTACTTC.

The J gene is TRBJ2-2, the V gene TRBV5-4; 7 bases are a match to TRBD2. This CDR3 comprises 15 residues. The germline V gene encodes CDR1 SGHNT and CDR2 YYREEE (reference sequence). The J segment lost 2 bases and the V segment lost 5 bases, leaving 6 bases of the junction unmatched. This chain's CDR3 is CASSRGEGNTGELFF. Here the CDR3 DNA reads TGTGCCAGCAGTCGAGGGGAGGGAAACACCGGGGAGCTGTTTTTT.

The CDR3 region is CASSVTSGSYETQYF. CDR3 sequence (DNA): TGTGCCAGCAGCGTGACTAGCGGGAGTTACGAGACCCAGTACTTC. The V and J genes are TRBV2 and TRBJ2-5; 12 positions agree with TRBD2. The CDR3 has 15 amino acids. Germline-derived CDR1 and CDR2 are SNHLY and FYNNEI. Unmatched junction bases numbered 7, after V lost 6 bases and J lost 5 bases. The entire variable domain, with the rest obtained from reference TRBV2 and TRBJ2-5, is as follows: EPEVTQTPSHQVTQMGQEVILRCVPISNHLYFYWYRQILGQKVEFLVSFYNNEISEKSEIFDDQFSVERPDGSNFTLKIRSTKLEDSAMYFCASSVTSGSYETQYFGPGTRLLVL.

V gene TRBV9 combines with J gene TRBJ1-1; the match to TRBD1 covers 10 bases. The CDR3 runs to 14 residues. Germline values: CDR1 SGDLS, CDR2 YYNGEE. V dropped 7 bases and J dropped 2; count of bases not matched to a gene: 5. CDR3 amino acids: CASGKTGGNTEAFF. Written as DNA, the CDR3 is TGTGCCAGCGGAAAGACAGGGGGCAACACTGAAGCTTTCTTT.

This sequence joins TRBV19 and TRBJ1-5; TRBD1 agrees at 7 bases. V gave up 6 bases and J gave up 7 bases; unmatched junction bases: 9. CDR3 length equals 14 residues. The germline gives CDR1 LNHDA, CDR2 SQIVND (reference sequence). The CDR3 nucleotides are TGTGCCAGTAGAGAAAGACAGGGTAACCAGCCCCAGCATTTT. It encodes CASRERQGNQPQHF.

This sequence joins TRBV7-9 and TRBJ2-4; D gene unclear. V was clipped by 1 base and J by 0 bases, with 13 bases between them. This CDR3 comprises 17 residues. Germline V gene sequence: CDR1 SEHNR, CDR2 FQNEAQ (reference sequence). The CDR3 spells CASSLGLRRIAKNIQYF. As DNA, the CDR3 is TGTGCCAGCAGCTTAGGTCTTCGGCGGATAGCCAAAAACATTCAGTACTTC.

This chain links TRBV5-1 with TRBJ1-3, with TRBD1 identical over 10 bases. The junction had 2 bases not matched to a gene; V was cut back by 0 bases and J by 2 bases. Germline assignment: CDR1 SGHRS and CDR2 YFSETQ. The length of the CDR3 is 16 residues. CDR3 nucleotide sequence: TGCGCCAGCAGCTTGGGACAGGGGGCGCCTGGAAACACCATATATTTT. Translating gives CASSLGQGAPGNTIYF. Looking up the rest from reference TRBV5-1 and TRBJ1-3 gives the full variable domain: KAGVTQTPRYLIKTRGQQVTLSCSPISGHRSVSWYQQTPGQGLQFLFEYFSETQRNKGNFPGRFSGRQFSNSRSEMNVSTLELGDSALYLCASSLGQGAPGNTIYFGEGSWLTVV.

The gene calls are TRBV9 and TRBJ2-7; possible D gene TRBD1, 6 bases. V was cut by 0 bases and J by 0 bases, with 10 bases left in between. This CDR3 has 15 amino acids. CDR1 and CDR2 (germline): SGDLS, YYNGEE. DNA of the CDR3: TGTGCCAGCAGCGTAGGACAGGTCCGCTCCTACGAGCAGTACTTC. Encoded protein: CASSVGQVRSYEQYF.

The V and J genes are TRBV2 and TRBJ2-7; 8 positions agree with TRBD2. The germline V gene encodes CDR1 SNHLY and CDR2 FYNNEI. V lost 7 bases to trimming and J lost 7 bases; unmatched junction nucleotides: 12. The CDR3 has 14 residues. In DNA form, the CDR3 reads TGTGCCAGCACCGTCGGAGCGGGAGTCGGGGAGCAGTACTTC. It is translated as CASTVGAGVGEQYF.

Regarding this clone: Other nucleotide sequences in the sample specify the same CDR3. The rearrangement joins TRBV7-9 to TRBJ2-1; TRBD2 matches at 8 bases. The CDR3 runs 16 residues. With 2 bases clipped from V and 0 bases from J, the junction kept 3 bases outside the gene matches. Germline values: CDR1 SEHNR, CDR2 FQNEAQ (reference sequence). In DNA, the CDR3 is TGTGCCAGCAGCTTAAGCCTAGCGGGCTCCTACAATGAGCAGTTCTTC. Residues: CASSLSLAGSYNEQFF.